What follows are 14 T cell receptor beta chains derived from one specimen sequenced in a study of blood T cell repertoires in COVID-19. TCRdb's table, derived via immunoSEQ multiplex PCR, lists solely in-frame clones and lacks some. The sample consists of about 270,000 clones, about 88% of them appearing once. What was sequenced was PBMCs or T cells enriched from blood (not recorded which). Receptors originate from a woman aged 45-60 years who had recovered from COVID-19.

In the case of this clone: The sample carries other DNA sequences with the same CDR3. V gene TRBV24-1 combines with J gene TRBJ2-1, with 9 nucleotides matching TRBD2. This CDR3 region has 16 residues. Germline CDR1 reads KGHDR; CDR2 reads SFDVKD. V shed 2 bases and J 1 base; nucleotides not matched to a gene: 2. CDR3 amino acids: CATSDSLAGSYNEQFF. The CDR3 DNA reads as TGTGCCACCAGTGATTCGCTAGCGGGATCCTACAATGAGCAGTTCTTC.

CDR3 in amino acids: CASSLGRGGYEQYF. CDR3 in DNA: TGTGCCAGCAGCTTAGGGAGGGGAGGATACGAGCAGTACTTC. The chain is built from TRBV11-2 and TRBJ2-7; perhaps TRBD2 as D (6 bases). The CDR3 covers 14 residues. Germline CDR1 is SGHAT and CDR2 is FQNNGV. V was clipped by 1 base and J by 4 bases, with 11 bases between them.

This chain uses TRBV4-3 with TRBJ2-3; D is perhaps TRBD2 (6 bases). V was trimmed by 4 bases and J by 2 bases, leaving 13 bases between them. Germline lookup yields CDR1 LGHNA and CDR2 YSLEER. The CDR3 has 15 amino acids. The CDR3 DNA reads as TGCGCCAGCAGCCGAACTATAGCGGCCACAGATACGCAGTATTTT. It codes for CASSRTIAATDTQYF.

V gene TRBV28 combines with J gene TRBJ1-2, with TRBD1 matching over 9 bases. The CDR3 spans 16 residues. V dropped 2 bases and J dropped 0; count of bases not matched to a gene: 4. Germline CDR1 and CDR2: MDHEN and SYDVKM. CDR3 bases: TGTGCCAGCAGTTTAGGGGGACAGGGCACTAACTATGGCTACACCTTC. Translating gives CASSLGGQGTNYGYTF.

J is TRBJ2-7 and V is TRBV6-5; D unclear. Between the trimmed V and J ends, which lost 6 bases and 4 bases, there was a span of 16 bases. In germline, CDR1 is MNHEY, CDR2 SVGAGI. The CDR3 contains 14 residues. CDR3 in amino acids: CASRKEYISYEQYF. CDR3 DNA sequence: TGTGCCAGCAGAAAGGAGTACATCTCGTACGAGCAGTACTTC.

J is TRBJ1-6 and V is TRBV9; D is undetermined. The CDR3 is made up of 14 amino acids. Germline values: CDR1 SGDLS, CDR2 YYNGEE. The ends were cut back, 0 bases at V and 7 bases at J, with 8 bases in the middle. The CDR3 reads CASSVVAVNSPLHF. CDR3 nucleotides: TGTGCCAGCAGCGTAGTGGCGGTAAATTCACCCCTCCACTTT.

The V and J genes are TRBV28 and TRBJ2-1, with 11 positions matching TRBD2. The CDR3 extends over 15 amino acids. V dropped 5 bases and J dropped 4; count of bases not matched to a gene: 4. Germline-derived CDR1 and CDR2 are MDHEN and SYDVKM. CDR3 DNA: TGTGCCAGCAGTATAACTAGCGGGGGATACAATGAGCAGTTCTTC. Translation gives CASSITSGGYNEQFF.

The V gene is TRBV5-8, the J gene TRBJ2-2, with a weak D call TRBD2 (5 bases). This CDR3 is 15 amino acids long. CDR1 SGHTS and CDR2 YDEGEE come from the germline V gene. The V end was cut by 3 bases, the J end by 3 bases, with 12 bases between. The CDR3 reads CASSSGLRYTGELFF. In DNA form, the CDR3 reads TGTGCCAGCAGCTCTGGACTGCGGTACACCGGGGAGCTGTTTTTT.

This chain joins TRBV4-3 and TRBJ2-2; 8 bases fit TRBD1. The CDR3 is 15 residues long. With V trimmed by 4 bases and J by 1 base, 2 bases remained unmatched. Germline CDR1 is LGHNA and CDR2 is YSLEER. CDR3 in DNA: TGCGCCAGCAGCCCCGGGACAGGGAACACCGGGGAGCTGTTTTTT. The encoded protein is CASSPGTGNTGELFF.

This chain links TRBV2 with TRBJ1-2; 7 nucleotides agree with TRBD1. The trim removed 6 bases at V and 4 bases at J, leaving 8 bases unmatched. This CDR3 region has 14 residues. Germline V gene sequence: CDR1 SNHLY, CDR2 FYNNEI. The CDR3 sequence is CASRRRQGSYGYTF. CDR3 DNA sequence: TGTGCCAGCAGAAGAAGACAGGGCAGCTATGGCTACACCTTC. Full variable domain (missing parts from reference TRBV2 and TRBJ1-2): EPEVTQTPSHQVTQMGQEVILRCVPISNHLYFYWYRQILGQKVEFLVSFYNNEISEKSEIFDDQFSVERPDGSNFTLKIRSTKLEDSAMYFCASRRRQGSYGYTFGSGTRLTVV.

The V call is TRBV18, the J call TRBJ2-3; D is undetermined. Germline CDR1 KGHSH, CDR2 LQKENI. The CDR3 is 14 residues long. V lost 2 bases and J lost 4, with 10 bases in between. CDR3 sequence reads: CASSPSARADTQYF. In DNA form, the CDR3 reads TGTGCCAGCTCACCATCCGCCCGGGCAGATACGCAGTATTTT. The full variable domain, with the rest looked up from reference TRBV18 and TRBJ2-3, is NAGVMQNPRHLVRRRGQEARLRCSPMKGHSHVYWYRQLPEEGLKFMVYLQKENIIDESGMPKERFSAEFPKEGPSILRIQQVVRGDSAAYFCASSPSARADTQYFGPGTRLTVL.

This clone was seen once. The chain combines TRBV11-2 with TRBJ2-5; D gene unclear. This CDR3 comprises 15 residues. Per the germline V gene, CDR1 is SGHAT and CDR2 is FQNNGV. Trimming took off 1 base at V and 5 bases at J, with 14 bases between the two ends. This CDR3 is CASSLGNSIRETQYF. CDR3 bases: TGTGCCAGCAGCTTAGGAAACAGCATTCGGGAGACCCAGTACTTC.

This chain connects TRBV21-1 to TRBJ2-3; the table assigns TRBD2, which was not confirmed against the DNA. TRBV21-1 is listed as a pseudogene. The CDR3 is made up of 14 amino acids. Written as DNA, the CDR3 is TGTGCCAGCAGCAAATGGACTAGCACAGATACGCAGTATTTT. Its translation: CASSKWTSTDTQYF.

Concerning this clone: Other DNA sequences in the sample encode the same CDR3. This chain joins TRBV2 and TRBJ1-3; TRBD1 agrees at 11 bases. The CDR3 contains 15 residues. Per germline, CDR1 SNHLY and CDR2 FYNNEI. V was pared by 6 bases and J by 4 bases, with 5 bases of the junction left unmatched. Here the CDR3 reads CASSRDRGSGNTIYF. For the CDR3, the DNA is TGTGCCAGCAGCAGGGACAGGGGGAGCGGAAACACCATATATTTT.